The 3 T cell receptor beta chains below all came from one sample that was sequenced in a study of T cells in Graves' hyperthyroidism and ophthalmopathy. There were TCR beta CDR3 regions amplified from RNA transcripts. First-round RT-PCR with HTBI primers amplified the TCR CDR3 region. One entry per CDR3 protein, called by TCRdb with MiXCR from the multiplex PCR reads. The data hold 500,000 to 800,000 distinct CDR3 sequences, with roughly 15% observed a single time. Sequences were obtained from blood. The source of these receptors is a woman aged 50 to 65 with Graves' ophthalmopathy.

This clonotype was detected only a few times. The CDR3 nucleotides are TGTGCCAGCTTCCCCCCTCCGATACGGGATCGGGGGGAAGATACGCAGTATTTT. Its translation: CASFPPPIRDRGEDTQYF. The chain couples TRBV28 to TRBJ2-3, with 7 bases aligning to TRBD2. Unmatched junction bases numbered 22, after V lost 8 bases and J lost 5 bases. CDR1 is MDHEN, CDR2 SYDVKM, per germline. This CDR3 has 18 amino acids.

This clonotype was seen many times. The chain joins TRBV28 to TRBJ1-5; 9 bases fit TRBD1. CDR1 and CDR2 (germline): MDHEN, SYDVKM. The CDR3 consists of 16 residues. Trimming removed 3 bases from V and 3 bases from J; junction bases left unmatched: 6. Written as DNA, the CDR3 is TGTGCCAGCAGTTTTACAGGGGGCAAACTCAATCAGCCCCAGCATTTT. Protein sequence: CASSFTGGKLNQPQHF.

This clonotype was found many times. CDR3 DNA: TGTGCCAGCAGCTTACGTTCCGGGACAGAGGAAGAGACCCAGTACTTC. It encodes CASSLRSGTEEETQYF. The chain joins TRBV7-9 to TRBJ2-5; 7 nucleotides match TRBD1. V dropped 2 bases and J dropped 3; count of bases not matched to a gene: 9. Germline-derived CDR1 and CDR2 are SEHNR and FQNEAQ (reference sequence). The length of the CDR3 is 16 residues.